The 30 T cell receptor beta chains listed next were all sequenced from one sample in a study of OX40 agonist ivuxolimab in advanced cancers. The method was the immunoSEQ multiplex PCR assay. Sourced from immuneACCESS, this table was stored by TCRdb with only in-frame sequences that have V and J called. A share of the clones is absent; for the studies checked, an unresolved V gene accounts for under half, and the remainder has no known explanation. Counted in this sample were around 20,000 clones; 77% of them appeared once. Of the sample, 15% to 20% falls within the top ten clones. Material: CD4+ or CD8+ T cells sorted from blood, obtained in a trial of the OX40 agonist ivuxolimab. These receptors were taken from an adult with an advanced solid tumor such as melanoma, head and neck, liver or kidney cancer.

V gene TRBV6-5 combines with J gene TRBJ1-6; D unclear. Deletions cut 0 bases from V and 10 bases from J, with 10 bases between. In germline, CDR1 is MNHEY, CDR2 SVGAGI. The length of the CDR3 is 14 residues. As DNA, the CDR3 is TGTGCCAGCAGTTACTCCCCCTGGGAGTCACCCCTCCACTTT. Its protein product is CASSYSPWESPLHF.

CDR3: CSVEDTNYGYTF. The CDR3 coding sequence is TGCAGCGTTGAGGATACTAACTATGGCTACACCTTC. The rearrangement uses TRBV29-1 and TRBJ1-2; D ambiguous. Germline CDR1 is SQVTM and CDR2 is ANQGSEA. The CDR3 is 12 residues long. The V and J ends lost 3 bases and 0 bases respectively, with 5 bases between them.

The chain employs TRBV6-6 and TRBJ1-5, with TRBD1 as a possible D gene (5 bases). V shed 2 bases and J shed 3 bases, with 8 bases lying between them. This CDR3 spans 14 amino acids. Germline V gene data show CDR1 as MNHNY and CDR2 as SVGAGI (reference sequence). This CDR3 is CASSYQGANQPQHF. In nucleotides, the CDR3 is TGTGCCAGCAGTTACCAGGGCGCCAATCAGCCCCAGCATTTT.

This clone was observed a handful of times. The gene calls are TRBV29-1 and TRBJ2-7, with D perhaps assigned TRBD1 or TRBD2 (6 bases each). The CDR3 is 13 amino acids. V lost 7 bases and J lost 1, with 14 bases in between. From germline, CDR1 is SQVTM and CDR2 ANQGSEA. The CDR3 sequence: CSARGAESYEQYF. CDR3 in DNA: TGCAGCGCTAGGGGGGCGGAGTCCTACGAGCAGTACTTC.

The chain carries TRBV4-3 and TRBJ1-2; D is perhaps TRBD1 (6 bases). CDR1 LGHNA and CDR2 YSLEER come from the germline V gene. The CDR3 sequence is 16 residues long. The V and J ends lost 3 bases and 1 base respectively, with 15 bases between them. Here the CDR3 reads CASSQDTGTYNYGYTF. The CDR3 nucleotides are TGCGCCAGCAGCCAGGACACCGGGACATATAACTATGGCTACACCTTC.

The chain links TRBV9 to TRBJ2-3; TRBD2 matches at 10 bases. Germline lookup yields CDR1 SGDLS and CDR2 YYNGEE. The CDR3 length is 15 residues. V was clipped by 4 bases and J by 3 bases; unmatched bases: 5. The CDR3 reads CASSLEGLATDTQYF. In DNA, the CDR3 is TGTGCCAGCAGCCTCGAGGGACTAGCGACAGATACGCAGTATTTT. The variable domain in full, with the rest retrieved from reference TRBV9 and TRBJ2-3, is DSGVTQTPKHLITATGQRVTLRCSPRSGDLSVYWYQQSLDQGLQFLIQYYNGEERAKGNILERFSAQQFPDLHSELNLSSLELGDSALYFCASSLEGLATDTQYFGPGTRLTVL.

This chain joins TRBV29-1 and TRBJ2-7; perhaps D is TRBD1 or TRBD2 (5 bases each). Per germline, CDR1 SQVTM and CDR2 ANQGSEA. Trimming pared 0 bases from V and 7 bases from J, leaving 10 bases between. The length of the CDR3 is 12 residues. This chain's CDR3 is CSVEEEGWEQYF. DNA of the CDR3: TGCAGCGTTGAAGAAGAGGGGTGGGAGCAGTACTTC.

CDR3 nucleotides: TGTGCCAGCAGCTTAAACGCAAGGGGAGAGGAGACCCAGTACTTC. Protein sequence: CASSLNARGEETQYF. The chain couples TRBV7-3 to TRBJ2-5; D might be TRBD1 or TRBD2, each matching 5 bases. CDR1 is SGHTA and CDR2 is FQGTGA in the germline V gene. Trimming took off 1 base at V and 5 bases at J, with 14 bases between the two ends. This CDR3 is built from 15 residues.

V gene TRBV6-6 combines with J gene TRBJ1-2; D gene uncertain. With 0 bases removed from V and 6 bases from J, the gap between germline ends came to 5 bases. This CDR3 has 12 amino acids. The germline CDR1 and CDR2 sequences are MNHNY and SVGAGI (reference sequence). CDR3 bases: TGTGCCAGCAGTTACTCGGGCCATGGCTACACCTTC. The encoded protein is CASSYSGHGYTF.

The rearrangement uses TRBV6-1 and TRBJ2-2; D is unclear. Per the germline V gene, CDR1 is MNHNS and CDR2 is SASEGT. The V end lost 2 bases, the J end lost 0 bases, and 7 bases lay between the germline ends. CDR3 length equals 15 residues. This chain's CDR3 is CASSEFIANTGELFF. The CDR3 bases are TGTGCCAGCAGTGAATTTATAGCGAACACCGGGGAGCTGTTTTTT.

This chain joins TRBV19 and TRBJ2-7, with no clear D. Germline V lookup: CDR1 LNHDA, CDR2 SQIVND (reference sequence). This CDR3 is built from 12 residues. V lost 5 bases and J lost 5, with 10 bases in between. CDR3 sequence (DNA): TGTGCCAGTAGTCCCGGTGCCAACGAGCAGTACTTC. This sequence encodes CASSPGANEQYF.

The CDR3 nucleotides are TGTGCCAGCAGTAGGGGCGGGATGAACACTGAAGCTTTCTTT. Its translation: CASSRGGMNTEAFF. The chain employs TRBV27 and TRBJ1-1, with a tentative D call TRBD1 (5 bases). Trimming took off 5 bases at V and 0 bases at J, with 10 bases between the two ends. The CDR3 extends over 14 amino acids. Germline V CDR1 and CDR2: MNHEY, SMNVEV (reference sequence).

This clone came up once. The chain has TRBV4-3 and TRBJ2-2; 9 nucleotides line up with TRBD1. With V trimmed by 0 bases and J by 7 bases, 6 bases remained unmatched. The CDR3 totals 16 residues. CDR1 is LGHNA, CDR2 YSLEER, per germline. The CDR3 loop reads CASSQDRGQGGGELFF. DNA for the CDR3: TGCGCCAGCAGCCAAGATCGGGGACAGGGTGGCGGGGAGCTGTTTTTT.

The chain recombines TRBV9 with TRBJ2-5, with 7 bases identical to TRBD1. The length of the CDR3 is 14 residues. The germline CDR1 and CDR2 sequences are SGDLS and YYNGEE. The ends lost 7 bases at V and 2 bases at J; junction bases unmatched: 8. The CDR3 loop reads CASGSGTEQETQYF. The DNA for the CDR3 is TGTGCCAGCGGCTCCGGGACAGAACAAGAGACCCAGTACTTC.

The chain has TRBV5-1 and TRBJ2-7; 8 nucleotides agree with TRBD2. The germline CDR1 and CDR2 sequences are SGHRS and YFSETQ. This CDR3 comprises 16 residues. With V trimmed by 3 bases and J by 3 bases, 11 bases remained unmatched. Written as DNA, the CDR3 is TGCGCCAGCAGCTCCTGGCCGGGAGGGGCAATCTACGAGCAGTACTTC. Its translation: CASSSWPGGAIYEQYF. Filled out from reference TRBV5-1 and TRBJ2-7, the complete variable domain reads KAGVTQTPRYLIKTRGQQVTLSCSPISGHRSVSWYQQTPGQGLQFLFEYFSETQRNKGNFPGRFSGRQFSNSRSEMNVSTLELGDSALYLCASSSWPGGAIYEQYFGPGTRLTVT.

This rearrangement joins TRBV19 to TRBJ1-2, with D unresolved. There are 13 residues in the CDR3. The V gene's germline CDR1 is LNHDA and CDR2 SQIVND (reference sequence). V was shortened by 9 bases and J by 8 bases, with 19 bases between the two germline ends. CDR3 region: CASRVGREVGYTF. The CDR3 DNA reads TGTGCCAGCCGGGTAGGGAGGGAGGTCGGCTACACCTTC. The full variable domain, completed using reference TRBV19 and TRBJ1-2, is DGGITQSPKYLFRKEGQNVTLSCEQNLNHDAMYWYRQDPGQGLRLIYYSQIVNDFQKGDIAEGYSVSREKKESFPLTVTSAQKNPTAFYLCASRVGREVGYTFGSGTRLTVV.

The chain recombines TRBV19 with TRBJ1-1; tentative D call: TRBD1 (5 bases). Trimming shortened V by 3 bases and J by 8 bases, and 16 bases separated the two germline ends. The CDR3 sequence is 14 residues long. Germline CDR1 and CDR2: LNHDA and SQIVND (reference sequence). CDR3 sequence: CASSMARGPLEAFF. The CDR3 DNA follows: TGTGCCAGTAGTATGGCCCGGGGCCCGCTAGAAGCTTTCTTT.

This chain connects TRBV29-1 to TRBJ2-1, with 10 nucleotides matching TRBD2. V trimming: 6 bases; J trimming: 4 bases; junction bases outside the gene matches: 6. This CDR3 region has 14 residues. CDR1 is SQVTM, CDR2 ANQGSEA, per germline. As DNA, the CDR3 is TGCAGCGTCGCACTAGCGGGGCAGTACAATGAGCAGTTCTTC. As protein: CSVALAGQYNEQFF.

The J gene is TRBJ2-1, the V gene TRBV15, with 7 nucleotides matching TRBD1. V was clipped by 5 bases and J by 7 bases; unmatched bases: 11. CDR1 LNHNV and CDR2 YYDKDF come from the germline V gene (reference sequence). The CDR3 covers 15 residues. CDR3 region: CATSFPGGEANEQFF. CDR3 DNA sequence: TGTGCCACCAGCTTTCCAGGGGGTGAGGCGAATGAGCAGTTCTTC.

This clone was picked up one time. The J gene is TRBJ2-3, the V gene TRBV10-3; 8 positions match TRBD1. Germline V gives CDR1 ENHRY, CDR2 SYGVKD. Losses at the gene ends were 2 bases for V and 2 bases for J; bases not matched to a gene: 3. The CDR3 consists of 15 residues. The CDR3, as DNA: TGTGCCATCAGTGAGGGACAGGGACACACAGATACGCAGTATTTT. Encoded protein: CAISEGQGHTDTQYF.

CDR3 nucleotide sequence: TGTGCCAGCAGCCGGGACAGATCGAACACCGGGGAGCTGTTTTTT. As protein: CASSRDRSNTGELFF. The chain is built from TRBV7-3 and TRBJ2-2; TRBD1 aligns across 7 bases. V dropped 5 bases and J dropped 0; count of bases not matched to a gene: 3. The CDR3 runs to 15 residues. Germline values: CDR1 SGHTA, CDR2 FQGTGA.

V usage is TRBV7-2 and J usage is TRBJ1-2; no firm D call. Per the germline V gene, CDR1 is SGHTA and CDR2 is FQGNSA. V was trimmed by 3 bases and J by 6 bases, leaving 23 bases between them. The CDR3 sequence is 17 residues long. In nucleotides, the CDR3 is TGTGCCAGCAGCTTGGATAGAGACACCTTCGACCGGCATGGCTACACCTTC. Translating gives CASSLDRDTFDRHGYTF.

The CDR3 DNA reads as TGTGCCAGCAGCTCGGGAGTATCCTACGAGCAGTACTTC. It codes for CASSSGVSYEQYF. The chain recombines TRBV7-9 with TRBJ2-5, with TRBD2 as a possible D gene (6 bases). The end of the DNA is better explained by TRBJ2-7, so the J call may be wrong. The CDR3 covers 13 residues. Germline V gene lookup returns CDR1 SEHNR and CDR2 FQNEAQ (reference sequence).

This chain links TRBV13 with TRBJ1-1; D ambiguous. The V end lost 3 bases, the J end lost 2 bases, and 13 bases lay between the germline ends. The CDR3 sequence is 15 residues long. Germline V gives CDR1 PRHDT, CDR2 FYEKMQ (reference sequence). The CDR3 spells CASSFEGPANTEAFF. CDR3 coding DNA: TGTGCCAGCAGCTTTGAAGGACCGGCAAACACTGAAGCTTTCTTT. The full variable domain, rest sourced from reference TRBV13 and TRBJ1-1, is AAGVIQSPRHLIKEKRETATLKCYPIPRHDTVYWYQQGPGQDPQFLISFYEKMQSDKGSIPDRFSAQQFSDYHSELNMSSLELGDSALYFCASSFEGPANTEAFFGQGTRLTVV.

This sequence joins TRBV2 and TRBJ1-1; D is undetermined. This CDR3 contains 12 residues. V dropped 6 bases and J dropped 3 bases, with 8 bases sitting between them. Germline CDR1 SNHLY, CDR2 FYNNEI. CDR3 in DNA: TGTGCCAGCAGCGAGGGATACACTGAAGCTTTCTTT. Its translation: CASSEGYTEAFF.

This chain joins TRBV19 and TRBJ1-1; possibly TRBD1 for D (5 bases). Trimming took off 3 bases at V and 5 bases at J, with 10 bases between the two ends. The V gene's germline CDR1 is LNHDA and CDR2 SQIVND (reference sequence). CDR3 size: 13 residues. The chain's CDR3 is CASSMGVGTEAFF. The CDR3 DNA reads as TGTGCCAGTAGTATGGGGGTTGGGACTGAAGCTTTCTTT.

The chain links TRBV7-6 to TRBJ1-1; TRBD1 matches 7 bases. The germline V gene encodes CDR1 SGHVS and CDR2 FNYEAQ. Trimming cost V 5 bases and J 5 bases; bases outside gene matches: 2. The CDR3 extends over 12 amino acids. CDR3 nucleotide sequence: TGTGCCAGCAGCCGGGACAGAACTGAAGCTTTCTTT. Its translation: CASSRDRTEAFF. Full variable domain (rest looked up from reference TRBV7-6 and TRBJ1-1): GAGVSQSPRYKVTKRGQDVALRCDPISGHVSLYWYRQALGQGPEFLTYFNYEAQQDKSGLPNDRFSAERPEGSISTLTIQRTEQRDSAMYRCASSRDRTEAFFGQGTRLTVV.

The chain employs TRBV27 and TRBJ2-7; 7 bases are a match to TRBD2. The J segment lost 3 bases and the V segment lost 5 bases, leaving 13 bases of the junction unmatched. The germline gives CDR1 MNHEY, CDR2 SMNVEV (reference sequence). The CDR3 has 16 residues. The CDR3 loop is CASSMGGWGYYYEQYF. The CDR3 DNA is TGTGCCAGCAGTATGGGAGGGTGGGGGTATTACTACGAGCAGTACTTC.

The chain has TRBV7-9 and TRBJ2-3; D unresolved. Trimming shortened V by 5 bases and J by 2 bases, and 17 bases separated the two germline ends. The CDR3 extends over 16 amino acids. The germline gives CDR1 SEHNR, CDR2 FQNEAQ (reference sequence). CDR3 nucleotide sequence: TGTGCCAGCAGCCCCCCCGAGGATGGGGTCACAGATACGCAGTATTTT. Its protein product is CASSPPEDGVTDTQYF. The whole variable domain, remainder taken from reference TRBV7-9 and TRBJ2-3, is DTGVSQNPRHKITKRGQNVTFRCDPISEHNRLYWYRQTLGQGPEFLTYFQNEAQLEKSRLLSDRFSAERPKGSFSTLEIQRTEQGDSAMYLCASSPPEDGVTDTQYFGPGTRLTVL.

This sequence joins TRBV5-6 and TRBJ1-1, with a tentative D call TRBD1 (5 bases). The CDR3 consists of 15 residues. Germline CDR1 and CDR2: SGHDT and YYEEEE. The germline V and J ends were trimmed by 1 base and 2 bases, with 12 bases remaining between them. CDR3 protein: CASSLQGYLNTEAFF. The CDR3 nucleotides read TGTGCCAGCAGCTTGCAGGGTTACCTTAACACTGAAGCTTTCTTT.